A single sample gave rise to the 8 T cell receptor beta chains below, sequenced in a study of a mutant IDH1 vaccine in newly diagnosed glioma. No antigen is known for these receptors. The method was immunoSEQ multiplex PCR; TCRdb's version includes in-frame clones alone and lacks a portion of them. The sample has around 94,000 clones, just under 90% seen once. Described time point: week 47, end of study. Each dose of the vaccine consisted of 300 ug of mutant IDH1 20-mer peptide, with topical imiquimod. Sample: PBMCs, taken from a glioma patient whose treatment included an IDH1 peptide vaccine. Receptors were obtained from a woman aged 45-65 years with glioma.

In its sample, this clone was seen a few times. The J gene is TRBJ2-1, the V gene TRBV6-6; perhaps D is TRBD1 or TRBD2 (6 bases each). Germline assignment: CDR1 MNHNY and CDR2 SVGAGI (reference sequence). CDR3 length: 16 residues. The V end was cut by 6 bases, the J end by 2 bases, with 17 bases between. The DNA for the CDR3 is TGTGCCAGCAGCGGGGGCAGAAACATAGCCTACAATGAGCAGTTCTTC. It codes for CASSGGRNIAYNEQFF.

The chain joins TRBV5-1 to TRBJ2-1, with a weak D call TRBD2 (5 bases). Germline CDR1 reads SGHRS; CDR2 reads YFSETQ. The CDR3 spans 14 residues. Trimming cost V 0 bases and J 8 bases, with 12 bases left between them. The CDR3 sequence: CASSLVQSEDEQFF. As DNA, the CDR3 is TGCGCCAGCAGCTTGGTTCAGTCGGAGGATGAGCAGTTCTTC.

The chain is built from TRBV15 and TRBJ2-1, with D unresolved. The CDR3 runs 15 residues. V lost 0 bases and J 4 bases, leaving 10 bases between the germline ends. CDR1 and CDR2 from the germline V gene are LNHNV and YYDKDF (reference sequence). The DNA of the CDR3 is TGTGCCACCAGCAGAGATCTAAACCCTTACAATGAGCAGTTCTTC. Translation gives CATSRDLNPYNEQFF.

The genes are TRBV28 and TRBJ2-3, with TRBD2 matching 10 bases. Germline-derived CDR1 and CDR2 are MDHEN and SYDVKM. V shed 1 base and J 7 bases; nucleotides not matched to a gene: 11. CDR3 length: 17 residues. The CDR3 nucleotides read TGTGCCAGCAGTTTATCGGCTAGCGGGAGCTCCCCGTATACGCAGTATTTT. As protein: CASSLSASGSSPYTQYF.

This chain joins TRBV27 and TRBJ2-7, with D hard to call. V gave up 2 bases and J gave up 0 bases, with 8 bases separating them. Germline CDR1 and CDR2: MNHEY and SMNVEV (reference sequence). The CDR3 totals 14 residues. The CDR3 loop reads CASSLRGDSYEQYF. CDR3 coding DNA: TGTGCCAGCAGTTTACGAGGAGACTCCTACGAGCAGTACTTC.

The chain employs TRBV11-2 and TRBJ1-6, with D possibly matching TRBD1 (6 bases). The V gene lost 6 bases and the J gene lost 6 bases, with 15 bases spanning the gap. This CDR3 has 15 residues. Germline values: CDR1 SGHAT, CDR2 FQNNGV. Here the CDR3 reads CASSPAGHINSPLHF. The CDR3 bases are TGTGCCAGCAGTCCCGCGGGACACATTAATTCACCCCTCCACTTT.

The chain employs TRBV9 and TRBJ2-7; possibly TRBD2 for D (5 bases). Trimming left V 2 bases short and J 3 bases short, with 9 bases between. The CDR3 length is 13 residues. The germline gives CDR1 SGDLS, CDR2 YYNGEE. The CDR3 loop is CASSVGSNYEQYF. The CDR3 nucleotides are TGTGCCAGCAGCGTGGGGAGCAACTACGAGCAGTACTTC.

This clone was detected only once. The chain links TRBV27 to TRBJ2-2; 7 nucleotides align to TRBD2. Germline V gives CDR1 MNHEY, CDR2 SMNVEV (reference sequence). Trimming removed 4 bases from V and 0 bases from J; junction bases left unmatched: 2. CDR3 size: 15 residues. The CDR3 nucleotides are TGTGCCAGCAGTTGGGGAGGGACGAACACCGGGGAGCTGTTTTTT. Its protein is CASSWGGTNTGELFF.